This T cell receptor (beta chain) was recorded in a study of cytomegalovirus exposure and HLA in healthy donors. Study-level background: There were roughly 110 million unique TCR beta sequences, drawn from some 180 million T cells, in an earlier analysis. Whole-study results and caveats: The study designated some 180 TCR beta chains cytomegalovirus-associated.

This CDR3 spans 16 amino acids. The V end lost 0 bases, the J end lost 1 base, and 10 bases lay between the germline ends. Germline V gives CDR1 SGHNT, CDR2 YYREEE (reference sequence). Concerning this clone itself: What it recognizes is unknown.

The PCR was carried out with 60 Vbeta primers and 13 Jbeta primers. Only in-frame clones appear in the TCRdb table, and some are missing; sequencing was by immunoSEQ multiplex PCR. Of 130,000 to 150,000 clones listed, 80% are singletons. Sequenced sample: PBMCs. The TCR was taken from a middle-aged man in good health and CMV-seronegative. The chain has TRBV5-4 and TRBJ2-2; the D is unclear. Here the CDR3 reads CASSLGGSGNTGELFF. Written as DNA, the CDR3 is TGTGCCAGCAGCTTGGGAGGATCGGGGAACACCGGGGAGCTGTTTTTT. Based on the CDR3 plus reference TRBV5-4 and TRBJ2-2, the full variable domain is ETGVTQSPTHLIKTRGQQVTLRCSSQSGHNTVSWYQQALGQGPQFIFQYYREEENGRGNFPPRFSGLQFPNYSSELNVNALELDDSALYLCASSLGGSGNTGELFFGEGSRLTVL.